Each of the 2 T cell receptor beta chains below was sequenced from the same sample in a study of OX40 agonist ivuxolimab in advanced cancers. The repertoire was sequenced with immunoSEQ multiplex PCR; TCRdb's copy has only in-frame clones and lacks some. Found here are around 26,000 clones, 65% to 90% of them singletons; the top ten hold roughly 32%. Here the sequenced sample was CD4+ or CD8+ T cells sorted from blood, taken in a trial of the OX40 agonist ivuxolimab. Every receptor here comes from an adult with an advanced solid tumor such as melanoma, head and neck, liver or kidney cancer.

This clone was recorded many times. The chain recombines TRBV6-5 with TRBJ2-7, with TRBD2 identical over 9 bases. Germline V CDR1 and CDR2: MNHEY, SVGAGI. The J segment lost 3 bases and the V segment lost 2 bases, leaving 8 bases of the junction unmatched. This CDR3 contains 16 residues. CDR3 nucleotide sequence: TGTGCCAGCAGTTACGGGCTAGCGGGAAAACACTACGAGCAGTACTTC. Its protein is CASSYGLAGKHYEQYF.

The chain employs TRBV7-6 and TRBJ2-1; TRBD2 aligns across 10 bases. The CDR3 length is 16 residues. J gave up 12 bases and V 3 bases, and 14 bases lay outside the gene matches. The germline V gene encodes CDR1 SGHVS and CDR2 FNYEAQ. In nucleotides, the CDR3 is TGTGCCAGCAGCTTTGCTAGCGGGAGTTTGGGGGTGGTGCAGTTCTTC. Translating it yields CASSFASGSLGVVQFF.